The rows below give T cell receptor beta chains drawn from one sample of a study of PD-L1 blockade in urothelial cancer. The data were produced by immunoSEQ multiplex PCR, yet TCRdb's version contains in-frame clones alone and is incomplete. The repertoire holds more than 30,000 clones, 87% seen once, with under 4% in the top ten. Sequenced material: PBMCs, taken around atezolizumab (anti-PD-L1) treatment. These receptors all stem from a man aged 50 or older with urothelial cancer. Each CDR3 is given with its conserved first and last residue. The order of the fields is clone size, D gene, J gene, V gene, CDR3 protein, CDR3 DNA. A D gene is named only where the DNA matches it firmly. Some rows have no size entry. The others give once, few or many, or a class for an expanded clone.

clone_size: -
d_call: TRBD1
j_call: TRBJ2-7
v_call: TRBV4-1
cdr3_aa: CASSFETGPSSYEQYF
cdr3_nt: TGCGCCAGCAGCTTTGAGACAGGGCCCAGCTCCTACGAGCAGTACTTC

clone_size: -
d_call: TRBD2
j_call: TRBJ2-1
v_call: TRBV7-7
cdr3_aa: CASSFGSGIDEQFF
cdr3_nt: TGTGCCAGCAGCTTTGGTAGCGGGATTGATGAGCAGTTCTTC

clone_size: -
d_call: TRBD1
j_call: TRBJ1-2
v_call: TRBV28
cdr3_aa: CASSFSPGQGASGYTF
cdr3_nt: TGTGCCAGCAGTTTTAGCCCAGGACAGGGGGCGTCCGGCTACACCTTC

clone_size: few
d_call: -
j_call: TRBJ1-6
v_call: TRBV7-9
cdr3_aa: CASSSARDYNSPLHF
cdr3_nt: TGTGCCAGCAGCTCGGCCCGGGACTATAATTCACCCCTCCACTTT

clone_size: -
d_call: -
j_call: TRBJ2-5
v_call: TRBV15
cdr3_aa: CATSVSREETQYF
cdr3_nt: TGTGCCACCAGCGTTTCTAGAGAGGAGACCCAGTACTTC

clone_size: -
d_call: TRBD2
j_call: TRBJ2-3
v_call: TRBV7-2
cdr3_aa: CASSLQSGSPDTQYF
cdr3_nt: TGTGCCAGCAGCTTGCAAAGCGGGAGTCCAGATACGCAGTATTTT

clone_size: -
d_call: TRBD1
j_call: TRBJ1-1
v_call: TRBV19
cdr3_aa: CASSIGVGGRGRVENTEAFF
cdr3_nt: TGTGCCAGTAGTATAGGGGTGGGCGGCAGGGGGCGAGTTGAGAACACTGAAGCTTTCTTT

clone_size: -
d_call: TRBD1
j_call: TRBJ2-3
v_call: TRBV5-1
cdr3_aa: CASKLTGSGTDTQYF
cdr3_nt: TGCGCCAGCAAGTTGACAGGGAGCGGTACAGATACGCAGTATTTT

clone_size: once
d_call: TRBD2
j_call: TRBJ2-6
v_call: TRBV14
cdr3_aa: CASSLGLAAGANVLTF
cdr3_nt: TGTGCCAGCAGCCTTGGTCTAGCGGCTGGGGCCAACGTCCTGACTTTC

clone_size: -
d_call: TRBD1
j_call: TRBJ2-2
v_call: TRBV9
cdr3_aa: CASSRRTGGVLLTGELFF
cdr3_nt: TGTGCCAGCAGCCGACGGACAGGGGGTGTTTTGTTGACCGGGGAGCTGTTTTTT

clone_size: -
d_call: -
j_call: TRBJ2-7
v_call: TRBV21-1
cdr3_aa: CASSNKVFGWAGDYYEQYF
cdr3_nt: TGTGCCAGCAGCAATAAGGTTTTCGGGTGGGCGGGAGATTATTACGAGCAGTACTTC

clone_size: -
d_call: TRBD1
j_call: TRBJ1-4
v_call: TRBV10-1
cdr3_aa: CASSGGTGGEKLFF
cdr3_nt: TGCGCCAGCAGTGGAGGGACAGGGGGCGAAAAACTGTTTTTT

clone_size: -
d_call: -
j_call: TRBJ2-1
v_call: TRBV9
cdr3_aa: CASSEGVWNEQFF
cdr3_nt: TGTGCCAGCAGCGAGGGGGTCTGGAATGAGCAGTTCTTC

clone_size: -
d_call: -
j_call: TRBJ2-1
v_call: TRBV30
cdr3_aa: CAWSVVAASSYNEQFF
cdr3_nt: TGTGCCTGGAGTGTAGTAGCGGCTAGCTCCTACAATGAGCAGTTCTTC

clone_size: -
d_call: -
j_call: TRBJ2-3
v_call: TRBV5-4
cdr3_aa: CASSFEAQRSFTDTQYF
cdr3_nt: TGTGCCAGCAGCTTCGAAGCGCAGCGGTCCTTCACAGATACGCAGTATTTT

clone_size: -
d_call: -
j_call: TRBJ1-6
v_call: TRBV19
cdr3_aa: CASSIPGNSPLHF
cdr3_nt: TGTGCCAGTAGTATACCGGGTAATTCACCCCTCCACTTT

clone_size: -
d_call: -
j_call: TRBJ1-1
v_call: TRBV5-1
cdr3_aa: CASSLGPERAFF
cdr3_nt: TGCGCCAGCAGCTTGGGACCCGAGAGGGCTTTCTTT

clone_size: -
d_call: TRBD1
j_call: TRBJ1-1
v_call: TRBV30
cdr3_aa: CARMRQGGSTEAFF
cdr3_nt: TGTGCCCGGATGCGACAGGGGGGAAGCACTGAAGCTTTCTTT

clone_size: -
d_call: -
j_call: TRBJ1-5
v_call: TRBV6-6
cdr3_aa: CASSYPHRDQPQHF
cdr3_nt: TGTGCCAGCAGTTACCCCCATAGAGATCAGCCCCAGCATTTT

clone_size: -
d_call: TRBD2
j_call: TRBJ2-7
v_call: TRBV30
cdr3_aa: CACLSGGAIGYEQYF
cdr3_nt: TGTGCCTGTCTTAGCGGGGGGGCAATCGGCTACGAGCAGTACTTC

clone_size: -
d_call: -
j_call: TRBJ1-2
v_call: TRBV19
cdr3_aa: CASSILQGTGYTF
cdr3_nt: TGTGCCAGTAGTATCCTACAGGGAACTGGCTACACCTTC

clone_size: -
d_call: -
j_call: TRBJ2-1
v_call: TRBV7-8
cdr3_aa: CASSLGPRQHNEQFF
cdr3_nt: TGTGCCAGCAGCTTAGGACCGCGACAGCACAATGAGCAGTTCTTC

clone_size: -
d_call: -
j_call: TRBJ2-1
v_call: TRBV9
cdr3_aa: CASSVPGFNEQFF
cdr3_nt: TGTGCCAGCAGCGTACCAGGGTTCAATGAGCAGTTCTTC

clone_size: -
d_call: -
j_call: TRBJ1-2
v_call: TRBV9
cdr3_aa: CASSVASGVGGYTF
cdr3_nt: TGTGCCAGCAGCGTAGCATCCGGAGTGGGTGGCTACACCTTC

clone_size: -
d_call: TRBD2
j_call: TRBJ2-2
v_call: TRBV5-1
cdr3_aa: CASTGTSIAGELFF
cdr3_nt: TGCGCCAGTACCGGGACTAGCATCGCCGGGGAGCTGTTTTTT

clone_size: -
d_call: -
j_call: TRBJ2-5
v_call: TRBV7-9
cdr3_aa: CAGRGLLETQYF
cdr3_nt: TGTGCGGGGCGGGGCCTACTCGAGACCCAGTACTTC

clone_size: once
d_call: -
j_call: TRBJ2-1
v_call: TRBV12-5
cdr3_aa: CASGPQGNEQFF
cdr3_nt: TGTGCTAGTGGTCCTCAGGGTAATGAGCAGTTCTTC

clone_size: -
d_call: -
j_call: TRBJ1-1
v_call: TRBV7-6
cdr3_aa: CASSLVRQSNEAFF
cdr3_nt: TGTGCCAGCAGCTTAGTGCGACAGTCTAATGAAGCTTTCTTT

clone_size: -
d_call: -
j_call: TRBJ2-7
v_call: TRBV4-1
cdr3_aa: CASSQNRVSYEQYF
cdr3_nt: TGCGCCAGCAGCCAGAACAGGGTTTCCTACGAGCAGTACTTC

clone_size: -
d_call: -
j_call: TRBJ1-5
v_call: TRBV2
cdr3_aa: CASSVQGRGQPQHF
cdr3_nt: TGTGCCAGCAGTGTCCAGGGGCGAGGGCAGCCCCAGCATTTT

clone_size: -
d_call: TRBD2
j_call: TRBJ2-1
v_call: TRBV10-1
cdr3_aa: CASSSSGNNEQFF
cdr3_nt: TGCGCCAGCAGCTCTAGCGGGAACAATGAGCAGTTCTTC

clone_size: -
d_call: TRBD2
j_call: TRBJ2-1
v_call: TRBV10-3
cdr3_aa: CAISWQSGSGNEQFF
cdr3_nt: TGTGCCATCAGTTGGCAGAGCGGGAGTGGTAATGAGCAGTTCTTC

clone_size: few
d_call: -
j_call: TRBJ2-7
v_call: TRBV7-3
cdr3_aa: CASSLTGGSSYEQYF
cdr3_nt: TGTGCCAGCAGCTTAACGGGGGGAAGCTCCTACGAGCAGTACTTC

clone_size: -
d_call: TRBD2
j_call: TRBJ2-1
v_call: TRBV18
cdr3_aa: CASSSEVTGGNGEQFF
cdr3_nt: TGTGCCAGCTCTTCGGAGGTAACGGGAGGTAATGGTGAGCAGTTCTTC

clone_size: -
d_call: -
j_call: TRBJ1-4
v_call: TRBV2
cdr3_aa: CASSDPSGTGSKLFF
cdr3_nt: TGTGCCAGCAGTGACCCTTCAGGGACTGGATCTAAACTGTTTTTT

clone_size: -
d_call: TRBD2
j_call: TRBJ2-3
v_call: TRBV28
cdr3_aa: CASSLTSGATDTQYF
cdr3_nt: TGTGCCAGCAGTTTAACTAGCGGGGCCACAGATACGCAGTATTTT

clone_size: -
d_call: TRBD1
j_call: TRBJ2-7
v_call: TRBV9
cdr3_aa: CASSPPDRGQVEQYF
cdr3_nt: TGTGCCAGCAGCCCTCCGGACAGGGGGCAAGTCGAGCAGTACTTC

clone_size: -
d_call: -
j_call: TRBJ2-7
v_call: TRBV21-1
cdr3_aa: CASSKVGTGLYEQYF
cdr3_nt: TGTGCCAGCAGCAAAGTTGGGACAGGTCTATACGAGCAGTACTTC

clone_size: -
d_call: -
j_call: TRBJ2-4
v_call: TRBV5-6
cdr3_aa: CASSLGQGAKNIQYF
cdr3_nt: TGTGCCAGCAGCTTGGGGCAGGGGGCCAAAAACATTCAGTACTTC

clone_size: -
d_call: -
j_call: TRBJ1-3
v_call: TRBV5-1
cdr3_aa: CASSREAGSGNTIYF
cdr3_nt: TGCGCCAGCAGCCGAGAGGCCGGCTCTGGAAACACCATATATTTT

clone_size: -
d_call: -
j_call: TRBJ2-7
v_call: TRBV9
cdr3_aa: CASSVESGHYEQYF
cdr3_nt: TGTGCCAGCAGCGTAGAATCCGGACACTACGAGCAGTACTTC

clone_size: -
d_call: -
j_call: TRBJ2-1
v_call: TRBV29-1
cdr3_aa: CSVEGPRTPLKIF
cdr3_nt: TGCAGCGTTGAAGGTCCCAGAACCCCCCTCAAGATCTTC

clone_size: once
d_call: -
j_call: TRBJ2-2
v_call: TRBV7-2
cdr3_aa: CASSRNGGPRNGELFF
cdr3_nt: TGTGCCAGCAGCCGTAACGGGGGGCCCCGAAACGGGGAGCTGTTTTTT

clone_size: few
d_call: TRBD1
j_call: TRBJ2-7
v_call: TRBV11-2
cdr3_aa: CASSPQGDNEQYF
cdr3_nt: TGTGCCAGCAGTCCCCAGGGGGACAACGAGCAGTACTTC

clone_size: few
d_call: -
j_call: TRBJ1-5
v_call: TRBV27
cdr3_aa: CASSPSQGWQPQHF
cdr3_nt: TGTGCCAGCAGTCCTTCACAGGGATGGCAGCCCCAGCATTTT

clone_size: -
d_call: TRBD2
j_call: TRBJ2-5
v_call: TRBV9
cdr3_aa: CASSPRTSWKETQYF
cdr3_nt: TGTGCCAGCAGCCCGAGGACTAGCTGGAAGGAGACCCAGTACTTC

clone_size: -
d_call: TRBD2
j_call: TRBJ2-3
v_call: TRBV18
cdr3_aa: CASSPTIGWEGPSDTQYF
cdr3_nt: TGTGCCAGCTCACCAACTATCGGGTGGGAGGGCCCATCAGATACGCAGTATTTT

clone_size: -
d_call: -
j_call: TRBJ1-2
v_call: TRBV11-2
cdr3_aa: CASSSLTGPIGGYTF
cdr3_nt: TGTGCCAGCAGCTCCCTCACAGGGCCAATCGGGGGCTACACCTTC

clone_size: few
d_call: -
j_call: TRBJ2-5
v_call: TRBV20-1
cdr3_aa: CSASGIETQYF
cdr3_nt: TGCAGTGCTAGCGGGATTGAGACCCAGTACTTC

clone_size: -
d_call: TRBD2
j_call: TRBJ2-7
v_call: TRBV9
cdr3_aa: CASSVASGGAGEQYF
cdr3_nt: TGTGCCAGCAGCGTAGCAAGCGGGGGGGCGGGGGAGCAGTACTTC

clone_size: -
d_call: -
j_call: TRBJ2-2
v_call: TRBV2
cdr3_aa: CASSLGGTTGELFF
cdr3_nt: TGTGCCAGCAGTTTAGGGGGAACCACCGGGGAGCTGTTTTTT

clone_size: -
d_call: TRBD2
j_call: TRBJ2-7
v_call: TRBV19
cdr3_aa: CASSLHPSGSSGEQYF
cdr3_nt: TGTGCCAGTAGTCTACACCCAAGCGGGAGTTCCGGGGAGCAGTACTTC

clone_size: -
d_call: TRBD2
j_call: TRBJ2-3
v_call: TRBV11-1
cdr3_aa: CASSHYVPTSGATDTQYF
cdr3_nt: TGTGCCAGCAGCCACTATGTCCCAACTAGCGGGGCTACAGATACGCAGTATTTT

clone_size: -
d_call: TRBD1
j_call: TRBJ2-5
v_call: TRBV6-1
cdr3_aa: CASSAGTGVETQYF
cdr3_nt: TGTGCCAGCAGTGCAGGGACAGGGGTGGAGACCCAGTACTTC

clone_size: -
d_call: -
j_call: TRBJ1-3
v_call: TRBV5-4
cdr3_aa: CASSLDQGGVGNTIYF
cdr3_nt: TGTGCCAGCAGCTTGGATCAAGGAGGGGTTGGAAACACCATATATTTT

clone_size: -
d_call: TRBD1
j_call: TRBJ1-6
v_call: TRBV7-3
cdr3_aa: CASSSGDRRNSPLHF
cdr3_nt: TGTGCCAGCAGCTCCGGGGACAGGAGGAATTCACCCCTCCACTTT

clone_size: -
d_call: -
j_call: TRBJ2-5
v_call: TRBV29-1
cdr3_aa: CSVDREYQETQYF
cdr3_nt: TGCAGCGTTGATCGGGAGTACCAAGAGACCCAGTACTTC

clone_size: -
d_call: -
j_call: TRBJ2-7
v_call: TRBV5-6
cdr3_aa: CASSFLQGNSYEQYF
cdr3_nt: TGTGCCAGCAGCTTTCTCCAGGGGAACTCCTACGAGCAGTACTTC

clone_size: -
d_call: -
j_call: TRBJ1-1
v_call: TRBV18
cdr3_aa: CASSPPGQTNTEAFF
cdr3_nt: TGTGCCAGCTCACCACCCGGACAGACGAACACTGAAGCTTTCTTT

clone_size: -
d_call: TRBD1
j_call: TRBJ1-3
v_call: TRBV4-3
cdr3_aa: CASSQTKQGAGNTIYF
cdr3_nt: TGCGCCAGCAGCCAGACTAAACAGGGGGCTGGAAACACCATATATTTT